This T cell receptor (beta chain) was retrieved from a study of shared clonotypes between healthy human individuals. Study outcomes and limitations: A handful of donors showed sharing of approximately 5% of naive CD4 clonotypes.

In the original analysis: ImmunoSEQ only sent back junction sequences with no quality scores, so filtering was done differently. The data were produced by immunoSEQ multiplex PCR, yet TCRdb's version contains in-frame clones alone and is incomplete. V, J and clone size are taken as reported in that table, and D and trimming were inferred from the DNA itself. This sample yields about 640,000 clones, of which more than 70% are seen a single time; approximately 1.8% belongs to the top ten. V shed 5 bases and J shed 1 base, with 19 bases lying between them. Looked up from germline, CDR1 is MDHEN and CDR2 is SYDVKM. The CDR3 totals 17 residues. In the case of this clone: Its antigen remains unknown.

The source of this sequence is a woman aged 25 to 39 in good health. This chain connects TRBV28 to TRBJ2-3; D possibly matches TRBD1 or TRBD2 (5 bases each). Specimen: memory CD4+ T cells sorted from blood. Documented subset: CD45RA-negative fraction. CDR3 loop: CASSPPVGAGGTDTQYF. CDR3 DNA sequence: TGTGCCAGCAGTCCCCCCGTCGGGGCAGGAGGCACAGATACGCAGTATTTT. Full variable domain (outside the CDR3, taken from reference TRBV28 and TRBJ2-3): DVKVTQSSRYLVKRTGEKVFLECVQDMDHENMFWYRQDPGLGLRLIYFSYDVKMKEKGDIPEGYSVSREKKERFSLILESASTNQTSMYLCASSPPVGAGGTDTQYFGPGTRLTVL.